These 30 T cell receptor beta chains share one sample of origin, sequenced in a study of Ad26.COV2.S vaccination and SARS-CoV-2 variants. The table came from immunoSEQ multiplex PCR; TCRdb's copy has only in-frame clones and leaves some out. Altogether some 340,000 clones are present, about 82% being singletons, with the ten largest covering approximately 1.9%. Treatment described: 15 to 20 received Ad26.COV2.S at low or high dose, single or two shots; roughly 5 received placebo; per-sample allocation not given. Each sample was drawn 63 days after the first injection (of vaccine or placebo). Material: peripheral blood, obtained in a trial of Ad26.COV2.S vaccine versus placebo. All receptors derive from a person aged 18-60 years who received the Ad26.COV2.S COVID-19 vaccine or a placebo.

J is TRBJ1-2 and V is TRBV7-2; 10 nucleotides agree with TRBD1. J gave up 2 bases and V 5 bases, and 5 bases lay outside the gene matches. The CDR3 length is 15 residues. CDR1 is SGHTA, CDR2 FQGNSA, per germline. The CDR3 nucleotides read TGTGCCAGCAGCCCCGACAGGGGGCAAAACTATGGCTACACCTTC. The encoded protein is CASSPDRGQNYGYTF.

In regard to this clone: Other DNA sequences in this specimen translate into the identical CDR3. This chain uses TRBV29-1 with TRBJ2-5; D gene uncertain. Deletions cut 4 bases from V and 2 bases from J, with 5 bases between. The CDR3 extends over 11 amino acids. CDR1 and CDR2 from the germline V gene are SQVTM and ANQGSEA. The CDR3 sequence: CSVVPQETQYF. Here the CDR3 DNA reads TGCAGCGTTGTGCCGCAAGAGACCCAGTACTTC.

The J gene is TRBJ1-1, the V gene TRBV7-2; D uncertain. V lost 2 bases to trimming and J lost 0 bases, with 7 bases between them. This CDR3 has 14 residues. In germline, CDR1 is SGHTA, CDR2 FQGNSA. In nucleotides, the CDR3 is TGTGCCAGCAGCTTAAAGCACATGAACACTGAAGCTTTCTTT. Its protein is CASSLKHMNTEAFF.

The V call is TRBV7-9, the J call TRBJ1-4, with TRBD1 identical over 7 bases. This CDR3 has 17 residues. V dropped 0 bases and J dropped 7; count of bases not matched to a gene: 11. Germline loops: CDR1 SEHNR, CDR2 FQNEAQ (reference sequence). CDR3 bases: TGTGCCAGCAGCTTAGCGTCACAGGGGCCACCTATTGAAAAACTGTTTTTT. Translation gives CASSLASQGPPIEKLFF.

The gene calls are TRBV30 and TRBJ2-1; D is unclear. Between the trimmed V and J ends, which lost 2 bases and 4 bases, there was a span of 3 bases. The germline gives CDR1 GTSNPN, CDR2 SVGIG (reference sequence). The CDR3 has 11 residues. The CDR3 reads CAWSLYNEQFF. The CDR3 DNA sequence: TGTGCCTGGAGTCTGTACAATGAGCAGTTCTTC. The entire variable domain, with the rest obtained from reference TRBV30 and TRBJ2-1, is as follows: SQTIHQWPATLVQPVGSPLSLECTVEGTSNPNLYWYRQAAGRGLQLLFYSVGIGQISSEVPQNLSASRPQDRQFILSSKKLLLSDSGFYLCAWSLYNEQFFGPGTRLTVL.

J is TRBJ2-2 and V is TRBV7-9; no firm D call. The CDR3 length is 15 residues. V was pared by 5 bases and J by 1 base, with 11 bases between. The germline CDR1 and CDR2 sequences are SEHNR and FQNEAQ (reference sequence). The CDR3 sequence is CASSLLQRNTGELFF. The CDR3 DNA follows: TGTGCCAGCAGCCTCTTACAAAGGAACACCGGGGAGCTGTTTTTT.

The CDR3 is CASSQEGRGGGQPQHF. The DNA of the CDR3 is TGCGCCAGCAGCCAAGAAGGCAGGGGAGGTGGGCAGCCCCAGCATTTT. The V and J genes are TRBV4-1 and TRBJ1-5; the D gene is possibly TRBD1 (6 bases). V was cut by 0 bases and J by 7 bases, with 16 bases left in between. The CDR3 spans 16 residues. Looked up from germline, CDR1 is MGHRA and CDR2 is YSYEKL.

This chain connects TRBV18 to TRBJ2-4, with a weak D call TRBD2 (5 bases). Between the trimmed V and J ends, which lost 6 bases and 7 bases, there was a span of 10 bases. Germline V CDR1 and CDR2: KGHSH, LQKENI. This CDR3 is built from 12 residues. For the CDR3, the DNA is TGTGCCAGCTCTCGAGAGGGTAACATTCAGTACTTC. Translating it yields CASSREGNIQYF.

The chain joins TRBV7-9 to TRBJ2-5; 12 bases are shared with TRBD2. The CDR3 loop spans 13 amino acids. The germline V gene encodes CDR1 SEHNR and CDR2 FQNEAQ (reference sequence). Trimming at V came to 11 bases and at J to 2 bases, leaving 3 bases not matched to a gene. In nucleotides, the CDR3 is TGTGCCGCTGGGACTAGCGGGCAAGAGACCCAGTACTTC. As protein: CAAGTSGQETQYF.

This sequence joins TRBV18 and TRBJ1-1, with D possibly TRBD1 on 6 matching bases. There are 13 residues in the CDR3. Germline V gives CDR1 KGHSH, CDR2 LQKENI. The V end was cut by 8 bases, the J end by 4 bases, with 14 bases between. The CDR3 region has the DNA TGTGCCAGCGTGGGGGGGCGTAGCACTGAAGCTTTCTTT. Its translation: CASVGGRSTEAFF. The variable domain in full, with the rest retrieved from reference TRBV18 and TRBJ1-1, is NAGVMQNPRHLVRRRGQEARLRCSPMKGHSHVYWYRQLPEEGLKFMVYLQKENIIDESGMPKERFSAEFPKEGPSILRIQQVVRGDSAAYFCASVGGRSTEAFFGQGTRLTVV.

The chain has TRBV4-3 and TRBJ2-1; D may be TRBD2 (6 bases). The V end was cut by 0 bases, the J end by 3 bases, with 18 bases between. The germline gives CDR1 LGHNA, CDR2 YSLEER. The CDR3 loop spans 18 amino acids. The CDR3 loop reads CASSQEESGGMGYNEQFF. DNA of the CDR3: TGCGCCAGCAGCCAAGAGGAGTCAGGAGGGATGGGCTACAATGAGCAGTTCTTC.

The V call is TRBV12-3 or TRBV12-4, the J call TRBJ1-2; 7 nucleotides match TRBD1. The junction had 7 bases not matched to a gene; V was cut back by 8 bases and J by 4 bases. The CDR3 has 13 amino acids. Written as DNA, the CDR3 is TGTGCCAGCCGGGACAGTAACACCTATGGCTACACCTTC. This encodes CASRDSNTYGYTF.

This chain joins TRBV5-4 and TRBJ1-2; no firm D call. Trimming took off 7 bases at V and 4 bases at J, with 14 bases between the two ends. CDR1 is SGHNT and CDR2 is YYREEE in the germline V gene (reference sequence). This CDR3 has 13 amino acids. The CDR3 bases are TGTGCCAGCCTTCCGATGACCGTCTATGGCTACACCTTC. Its translation is CASLPMTVYGYTF.

In this sample, this clone turned up once. This chain connects TRBV7-2 to TRBJ1-2, with TRBD1 matching 9 bases. V lost 5 bases and J lost 10; bases outside the gene matches: 8. This CDR3 is built from 13 residues. Germline CDR1 and CDR2: SGHTA and FQGNSA. The CDR3 sequence: CASSPGTGRPYTF. The CDR3 DNA follows: TGTGCCAGCAGCCCCGGGACAGGGAGACCCTACACCTTC. Complete variable domain (other parts from reference TRBV7-2 and TRBJ1-2): GAGVSQSPSNKVTEKGKDVELRCDPISGHTALYWYRQSLGQGLEFLIYFQGNSAPDKSGLPSDRFSAERTGGSVSTLTIQRTQQEDSAVYLCASSPGTGRPYTFGSGTRLTVV.

This clone was seen once. V is TRBV18 and J is TRBJ2-1, with D hard to call. Germline CDR1 reads KGHSH; CDR2 reads LQKENI. This CDR3 has 15 residues. V dropped 2 bases and J dropped 4 bases, with 12 bases sitting between them. Written as DNA, the CDR3 is TGTGCCAGCTCACCATGGCAGCTCTCTTACAATGAGCAGTTCTTC. Encoded protein: CASSPWQLSYNEQFF.

This chain joins TRBV5-6 and TRBJ2-1; 7 bases fit TRBD2. Germline CDR1 and CDR2: SGHDT and YYEEEE. J gave up 6 bases and V 4 bases, and 4 bases lay outside the gene matches. The CDR3 has 13 residues. For the CDR3, the DNA is TGTGCCAGCAGCCCCTCGGGGGGCAATGAGCAGTTCTTC. Its translation is CASSPSGGNEQFF.

The V and J genes are TRBV5-6 and TRBJ2-3, with D unresolved. The V gene's germline CDR1 is SGHDT and CDR2 YYEEEE. The CDR3 covers 12 residues. Between the trimmed V and J ends, which lost 0 bases and 6 bases, there was a span of 5 bases. In DNA, the CDR3 is TGTGCCAGCAGCTTGGCACTTGATACGCAGTATTTT. Protein product: CASSLALDTQYF.

V and J are TRBV19 and TRBJ1-2; 7 bases fit TRBD1. CDR1 is LNHDA, CDR2 SQIVND, per germline (reference sequence). The CDR3 totals 15 residues. Trimming removed 0 bases from V and 10 bases from J; junction bases left unmatched: 11. CDR3 sequence: CASSIDSGTVGPYTF. The CDR3 DNA sequence: TGTGCCAGTAGTATAGACTCCGGGACAGTCGGCCCCTACACCTTC.

The chain recombines TRBV7-2 with TRBJ2-7; possibly TRBD1 for D (6 bases). The CDR3 totals 14 residues. Germline-derived CDR1 and CDR2 are SGHTA and FQGNSA. V was cut by 6 bases and J by 6 bases, with 18 bases left in between. The DNA for the CDR3 is TGTGCCAGCAGTCCCCAGGGGATCCCATCCGAGCAGTACTTC. The encoded protein is CASSPQGIPSEQYF.

This clone was seen more than once but under ten times. The chain has TRBV5-1 and TRBJ1-1; D may be TRBD1 (6 bases). The CDR3 is made up of 14 amino acids. Germline CDR1 reads SGHRS; CDR2 reads YFSETQ. V gave up 3 bases and J gave up 1 base, with 10 bases separating them. The CDR3, as DNA: TGCGCCAGCAGCTCCGACAGGCGGAACACTGAAGCTTTCTTT. Translation: CASSSDRRNTEAFF.

The chain couples TRBV3-1 (or the pseudogene TRBV3-2) to TRBJ2-2, with TRBD1 matching over 8 bases. The trim removed 3 bases at V and 8 bases at J, leaving 20 bases unmatched. This CDR3 has 19 amino acids. Germline assignment: CDR1 LGHDT and CDR2 YNNKEL (reference sequence). The CDR3 loop is CASSHSSGRTGRGGGELFF. The CDR3 region has the DNA TGTGCCAGCAGCCACTCCTCCGGGCGGACAGGGAGAGGAGGGGGGGAGCTGTTTTTT.

The V call is TRBV5-5, the J call TRBJ2-4; no clear D. The CDR3 has 16 amino acids. The V and J ends lost 3 bases and 0 bases respectively, with 13 bases between them. The germline V gene encodes CDR1 SGHKS and CDR2 YYEKEE (reference sequence). The CDR3 reads CASSSSRHPAKNIQYF. The CDR3 DNA follows: TGTGCCAGCAGCTCCTCCCGTCACCCAGCCAAAAACATTCAGTACTTC.

Here the CDR3 reads CASSPVLNNEQYF. DNA of the CDR3: TGTGCCAGCTCCCCGGTTCTTAACAACGAGCAGTACTTC. The chain employs TRBV18 and TRBJ2-7; D remains unclear. Germline CDR1 is KGHSH and CDR2 is LQKENI. The V gene lost 6 bases and the J gene lost 5 bases, with 14 bases spanning the gap. The CDR3 contains 13 residues.

J is TRBJ2-5 and V is TRBV10-2; 8 bases align to TRBD2. The germline CDR1 and CDR2 sequences are WSHSY and SAAADI. V shed 4 bases, J shed 2 bases, and the junction held 6 bases outside the gene matches. CDR3 length: 15 residues. Here the CDR3 reads CASSGPLAGQETQYF. The DNA of the CDR3 is TGCGCCAGCAGTGGCCCCCTAGCGGGTCAAGAGACCCAGTACTTC.

The V call is TRBV2, the J call TRBJ1-4, with 8 bases lining up with TRBD1. V lost 10 bases to trimming and J lost 5 bases; unmatched junction nucleotides: 12. The CDR3 spans 15 residues. The germline V gene encodes CDR1 SNHLY and CDR2 FYNNEI. CDR3 in DNA: TGTGCCACGCTCCAGGGGGCTTTAAAGAATGAAAAACTGTTTTTT. Translation: CATLQGALKNEKLFF. The variable domain in full, with the rest retrieved from reference TRBV2 and TRBJ1-4, is EPEVTQTPSHQVTQMGQEVILRCVPISNHLYFYWYRQILGQKVEFLVSFYNNEISEKSEIFDDQFSVERPDGSNFTLKIRSTKLEDSAMYFCATLQGALKNEKLFFGSGTQLSVL.

V usage is TRBV6-4 and J usage is TRBJ2-1; D tentatively fits TRBD1 or TRBD2 (7 bases each). Germline V CDR1 and CDR2: MRHNA, SNTAGT. Trimming took 6 bases from V and 8 from J, leaving 23 bases between them. This CDR3 is built from 16 residues. The CDR3 sequence: CASREQGGAGFYEQFF. In nucleotides, the CDR3 is TGTGCCAGCAGAGAGCAGGGGGGGGCTGGCTTCTATGAGCAGTTCTTC.

V and J are TRBV9 and TRBJ1-4; D not certain. CDR3 size: 15 residues. CDR1 and CDR2 from the germline V gene are SGDLS and YYNGEE. Trimming removed 4 bases at V and 0 bases at J, with 10 bases between. CDR3 amino acids: CASSPSGSTNEKLFF. The CDR3 coding sequence is TGTGCCAGCAGCCCCAGCGGATCAACTAATGAAAAACTGTTTTTT. Full variable domain (rest looked up from reference TRBV9 and TRBJ1-4): DSGVTQTPKHLITATGQRVTLRCSPRSGDLSVYWYQQSLDQGLQFLIQYYNGEERAKGNILERFSAQQFPDLHSELNLSSLELGDSALYFCASSPSGSTNEKLFFGSGTQLSVL.

The rearrangement joins TRBV7-2 to TRBJ1-1; D not certain. Trimming left V 1 base short and J 10 bases short, with 7 bases between. CDR1 is SGHTA, CDR2 FQGNSA, per germline. The CDR3 length is 11 residues. In DNA, the CDR3 is TGTGCCAGCAGCTTAGGGCGAGTAGCTTTCTTT. Translated: CASSLGRVAFF.

The V and J genes are TRBV28 and TRBJ2-7; 13 bases agree with TRBD2. V lost 5 bases, J lost 0 bases, and 10 bases stayed unmatched. The CDR3 totals 18 residues. CDR1 and CDR2 from the germline V gene are MDHEN and SYDVKM. CDR3 loop: CASSHRTSGGSPSYEQYF. The CDR3, as DNA: TGTGCCAGCAGTCATCGGACTAGCGGGGGATCACCCTCCTACGAGCAGTACTTC.

The chain links TRBV7-6 to TRBJ2-5; D perhaps matches TRBD1 (6 bases). Trimming took 2 bases from V and 5 from J, leaving 18 bases between them. Germline CDR1 and CDR2: SGHVS and FNYEAQ. This CDR3 is 16 amino acids long. Here the CDR3 reads CASSLKNPQGGETQYF. The CDR3 DNA follows: TGTGCCAGCAGCTTAAAAAATCCACAGGGTGGGGAGACCCAGTACTTC.